This TCR beta chain was profiled in a study of T cell responses to AZD1222 COVID-19 vaccine. Broader study findings: Donors were mostly white British, more females; clonal diversity possibly underestimated. CD4 TCRs covered the whole spike, strongest at regions 160-218 and 743-854.

Sequenced by immunoSEQ multiplex PCR; TCRdb stores in-frame clones only, minus some. There are 120,000 or so clones in the sample; 80% to 90% occur only once, and over 8.5% lies in the top ten. With regard to this clone: What it recognizes is unknown. Other DNA sequences in this specimen translate into the identical CDR3.

Per germline, CDR1 LGHNA and CDR2 YNFKEQ. The CDR3 contains 13 residues. Trimming cost V 0 bases and J 6 bases, with 9 bases left between them. This clonotype was obtained from an adult in good health. Material: peripheral blood, obtained on day 0 of MenACWY control vaccination. The V call is TRBV4-2, the J call TRBJ2-7; D remains ambiguous. The CDR3 DNA reads TGTGCCAGCAGCCAAGAACTCCCCGGCGAGCAGTACTTC. This gives the protein CASSQELPGEQYF.